This is a list of T cell receptor beta chains from one sample in a study of CD8+ T cells in alopecia areata. Profiling relied on immunoSEQ multiplex PCR, and the TCRdb table lists in-frame clones only, not all of them. The table includes some 98,000 clones, roughly two thirds detected once. The sequences come from CD8+ T cells sorted from blood, collected at week 4, from a patient treated with tofacitinib. The receptors stem from a human donor with alopecia areata. Each CDR3 is given with its conserved first and last residue. The D gene is left open where the match is weak. Clone size is given for some rows only: seen once, a few or many times, or a class if the clone is expanded.

>TRBJ1-6|TRBV27|.|.
CASRGTGDSPLHF
TGTGCCAGTCGAGGTACGGGGGATTCACCCCTCCACTTT
>TRBJ1-1|TRBV27|.|.
CASRWTADTEAFF
TGTGCCAGCAGGTGGACGGCAGACACTGAAGCTTTCTTT
>TRBJ2-1|TRBV4-2|few|TRBD2
CASSQDPPGLYNEQFF
TGTGCCAGCAGCCAAGATCCCCCGGGACTATACAATGAGCAGTTCTTC
>TRBJ2-1|TRBV13|.|TRBD2
CASSPIGTSGHNEQFF
TGTGCCAGCAGCCCGATAGGAACTAGCGGTCACAATGAGCAGTTCTTC
>TRBJ2-3|TRBV6-5|.|TRBD1
CASSPWTGSTDTQYF
TGTGCCAGCAGCCCCTGGACAGGGAGCACAGATACGCAGTATTTT
>TRBJ1-2|TRBV10-3|.|TRBD1
CAISGQGPGYTF
TGTGCCATCAGTGGACAGGGGCCAGGCTACACCTTC
>TRBJ1-1|TRBV4-3|once|.
CASSQDRAGMLGTEAFF
TGCGCCAGCAGCCAAGACAGGGCAGGGATGTTGGGCACTGAAGCTTTCTTT
>TRBJ1-3|TRBV29-1|few|.
CSVEEEFGSGNTIYF
TGCAGCGTTGAAGAAGAGTTCGGCTCTGGAAACACCATATATTTT
>TRBJ2-3|TRBV7-3|.|TRBD2
CASSLGLAGGTDTQYF
TGTGCCAGCAGCTTAGGACTAGCGGGGGGCACAGATACGCAGTATTTT
>TRBJ2-3|TRBV5-1|.|TRBD2
CASRPLAGESTDTQYF
TGCGCCAGCAGACCGCTAGCGGGAGAGAGCACAGATACGCAGTATTTT
>TRBJ2-5|TRBV28|.|.
CASSLGFGETQYF
TGTGCCAGCAGTTTGGGATTCGGGGAGACCCAGTACTTC
>TRBJ1-4|TRBV7-9|.|.
CASSSGPNKDANEKLFF
TGTGCCAGCAGCTCGGGACCCAATAAGGATGCTAATGAAAAACTGTTTTTT
>TRBJ2-3|TRBV18|.|.
CASSPSTDTQYF
TGTGCCAGCTCACCTAGCACAGATACGCAGTATTTT
>TRBJ1-1|TRBV5-1|.|.
CASSFTFSMNTEAFF
TGCGCCAGCAGCTTCACTTTTTCCATGAACACTGAAGCTTTCTTT
>TRBJ2-1|TRBV27|few|TRBD1
CASSLSGQGSEQFF
TGTGCCAGCAGTTTATCCGGACAGGGCAGTGAGCAGTTCTTC
>TRBJ2-1|TRBV4-1|few|.
CASGSYEQFF
TGCGCCAGCGGATCGTATGAGCAGTTCTTC
>TRBJ2-1|TRBV7-6|.|.
CASSLLADNEQFF
TGTGCCAGCAGCCTACTAGCTGACAATGAGCAGTTCTTC
>TRBJ2-1|TRBV7-9|.|.
CATNGGFSYNEQFF
TGTGCCACCAATGGGGGTTTCTCCTACAATGAGCAGTTCTTC
>TRBJ1-1|TRBV2|.|.
CASSEVPNTEAFF
TGTGCCAGCAGTGAAGTCCCGAACACTGAAGCTTTCTTT
>TRBJ2-1|TRBV29-1|.|TRBD2
CSVEAAPSGVYNEQFF
TGCAGCGTTGAAGCGGCCCCTAGCGGGGTCTACAATGAGCAGTTCTTC
>TRBJ2-1|TRBV4-3|.|.
CASSQAGVSYNEQFF
TGCGCCAGCAGCCAAGCGGGAGTAAGTTACAATGAGCAGTTCTTC
>TRBJ1-1|TRBV9|.|TRBD1
CASSPGQGRTEAFF
TGTGCCAGCAGCCCAGGACAGGGCCGTACTGAAGCTTTCTTT
>TRBJ1-2|TRBV29-1|.|TRBD1
CSVVVTRDRGYGYTF
TGCAGCGTTGTGGTCACCCGGGACAGGGGATATGGCTACACCTTC
>TRBJ2-2|TRBV29-1|.|TRBD2
CSVEGLAGVRTGELFF
TGCAGCGTAGAGGGACTAGCGGGGGTGCGAACCGGGGAGCTGTTTTTT
>TRBJ2-3|TRBV6-5|.|.
CASRKGEGHTDTQYF
TGTGCCAGCAGGAAGGGTGAAGGACACACAGATACGCAGTATTTT
>TRBJ2-1|TRBV5-1|once|.
CASSLTDGVNEQFF
TGCGCCAGCAGCTTGACGGATGGGGTCAATGAGCAGTTCTTC
>TRBJ2-3|TRBV9|.|TRBD1
CASSDRGVTDTQYF
TGTGCCAGCAGCGACAGGGGCGTTACAGATACGCAGTATTTT
>TRBJ1-2|TRBV6-1|.|.
CASSVPRLDGYTF
TGTGCCAGCAGTGTCCCACGGTTGGATGGCTACACCTTC
>TRBJ1-1|TRBV14|.|.
CASSHPGTEAFF
TGTGCCAGCAGCCACCCTGGGACTGAAGCTTTCTTT
>TRBJ2-7|TRBV13|.|TRBD1
CASSLGQLRYEQYF
TGTGCCAGCAGCTTGGGACAGCTGCGATACGAGCAGTACTTC
>TRBJ2-7|TRBV5-1|.|.
CASSLLGTVYEQYF
TGCGCCAGCAGCTTACTTGGGACGGTCTACGAGCAGTACTTC
>TRBJ2-2|TRBV6-5|.|.
CASSYDFGAGELFF
TGTGCCAGCAGTTACGACTTCGGTGCCGGGGAGCTGTTTTTT
>TRBJ2-1|TRBV19|.|TRBD2
CASLGVAGDEQFF
TGTGCCAGCCTTGGGGTAGCGGGAGATGAGCAGTTCTTC
>TRBJ2-7|TRBV28|.|.
CASSLIGPKYEQYF
TGTGCCAGCAGTTTAATCGGCCCTAAATACGAGCAGTACTTC
>TRBJ1-1|TRBV4-1|.|.
CASSPTELNTEAFF
TGCGCCAGCAGCCCGACAGAGCTGAACACTGAAGCTTTCTTT
>TRBJ1-2|TRBV30|once|.
CAWSVLDIDGYTF
TGTGCCTGGAGTGTATTAGACATCGATGGCTACACCTTC
>TRBJ1-2|TRBV27|.|.
CASSFSVLGGYTF
TGTGCCAGCAGTTTCAGTGTGCTGGGTGGCTACACCTTC
>TRBJ2-3|TRBV5-6|.|TRBD1
CASSLVGDREQYF
TGTGCCAGCAGCTTGGTTGGGGACAGAGAGCAGTATTTT
>TRBJ2-7|TRBV27|.|TRBD2
CASSLGGSFYEQYF
TGTGCCAGCAGTTTGGGGGGGTCTTTCTACGAGCAGTACTTC
>TRBJ2-7|TRBV2|.|TRBD2
CASSVPPGQREKNEQYF
TGTGCCAGCAGTGTGCCCCCCGGGCAGCGGGAGAAGAACGAGCAGTACTTC